This T cell receptor beta chain was captured in a study of blood T cell repertoires in COVID-19 (dated by TCRdb to 2019 to 2021). Background for the entire study: Collaborator samples came from the United States, Italy and Spain and covered acute and convalescent phases of COVID-19. The material from the prospective study consisted of cDNA or gDNA derived from T cells, B-cell-depleted T cells, or PBMCs. Deeply sampled blood TCRbeta repertoires from subjects exposed to, actively infected with, or recovered from COVID-19 were included in the dataset. The repertoires were made available in a free public database intended to serve as a resource for research on the immune response to SARS-CoV-2. The samples were drawn from two sources: the first 160 participants of the ongoing ImmuneRACE study, and 1,000 to 1,500 subjects contributed by 6 global collaborators. Sample metadata almost always included a de-identified subject ID, COVID-19 status, age in years and sex. Where available, HLA class I and class II types were taken from metadata supplied by the sample provider and were not determined by assay-based typing. What the authors observed across the whole study: The quantity of clinical and demographic metadata differed by source and by participant and was supplied without curation.

TCRbeta CDR3 regions were amplified from genomic DNA by means of the immunoSEQ Assay, a bias-controlled multiplex PCR. Under the source paper's analysis protocol: Within the assay, amplification of reference gene primers was used to estimate how many nucleated cells each sample contained. Sequence reads were collapsed and filtered to measure the absolute abundance of every unique TCRbeta CDR3 rearrangement. For each sample, productive Simpson clonality was calculated as the square root of Simpson's diversity index across productive rearrangements. TCRdb carries this immuneACCESS record with in-frame sequences only. Its versions omit some clonotypes, under half of them owing to an unresolved V gene in the studies checked, with the rest unexplained. V, J and clone size are those of that table, while D and trimming were read from the DNA. The sample yields approximately 93,000 clones; roughly 88% were counted once. The leading ten clones occupy 0.47% of the sample.

With regard to this clone: The specificity of this receptor is unknown. It has no much larger one-base neighbor in the sample; base qualities were not kept.

Whole blood was collected in K2EDTA tubes by collaborating institutions according to the institutions' own protocols. For TCRbeta analysis, collaborator samples were shipped as frozen whole blood, as isolated PBMCs, or as DNA extracted from either sample type. Its CDR3 holds 15 amino acids, cysteine through phenylalanine. The read is trimmed to its CDR3 DNA, 45 bases read in frame from base 1. The germline V gene gives CDR1 as MNHEY and CDR2 as SVGAGI. V loses 5 bases at its end and J loses 10 bases; junction bases beyond the gene matches: 11. The sequence came from a man aged 60 to 75 with acute or convalescent COVID-19. The chain is encoded by TRBV6-5 joined to TRBJ1-6; TRBD1 aligns with 7 central bases. The sample comprised peripheral blood. The DNA is as follows: TGTGCCAGCAGTCCCAGGGGGGACCTCTCCTCACCCCTCCACTTT. Its protein product is CASSPRGDLSSPLHF.